This T cell receptor (beta chain) is drawn from a study of T cells after posttransplantation cyclophosphamide. Treatment was busulfan-fludarabine conditioning, a marrow graft, and cyclophosphamide on days +3 and +4. Losses at the gene ends were 3 bases for V and 8 bases for J; bases not matched to a gene: 6. The CDR3 length is 15 residues. CDR1 and CDR2 from the germline V gene are LGHNA and YSLEER. Sequenced by immunoSEQ multiplex PCR; TCRdb stores in-frame clones only, minus some. The table includes about 2,500 clones, 85% detected once. This clone is classed as large. Its specificity is not known. The study, taken as a whole, reports: After PTCy, TRB diversity resembled that of CNI/methotrexate controls.

The input for sequencing was PBMCs, taken after allogeneic stem cell transplant with posttransplant cyclophosphamide. The chain uses TRBV4-3 and TRBJ2-1; 11 bases align to TRBD2. This clonotype was sampled from a male patient in his thirties who received an allogeneic stem cell transplant from a related donor, was CMV-positive, and had acute GVHD only. These T cells may partly come from the graft donor. CDR3 region: CASSHLAGGPYEQFF. The CDR3 DNA reads TGCGCCAGCAGCCATTTAGCGGGGGGGCCGTATGAGCAGTTCTTC.